The 29 T cell receptor beta chains below all came from one sample that was sequenced in a study of blood T cell repertoires in COVID-19. The table came from immunoSEQ multiplex PCR; TCRdb's copy has only in-frame clones and leaves some out. The table includes roughly 100,000 clones, about 77% detected once. Material: peripheral blood. Every receptor here comes from an elderly woman with acute or convalescent COVID-19.

This clone came up a few times. This chain joins TRBV28 and TRBJ2-7; TRBD1 aligns across 9 bases. V shed 4 bases and J 5 bases; nucleotides not matched to a gene: 15. This CDR3 spans 17 amino acids. CDR1 and CDR2 from the germline V gene are MDHEN and SYDVKM. Written as DNA, the CDR3 is TGTGCCAGCAGTTATTTTGACTTGGGACAGGGAGGGGACGAGCAGTACTTC. Translation gives CASSYFDLGQGGDEQYF. The variable domain in full, with the rest retrieved from reference TRBV28 and TRBJ2-7, is DVKVTQSSRYLVKRTGEKVFLECVQDMDHENMFWYRQDPGLGLRLIYFSYDVKMKEKGDIPEGYSVSREKKERFSLILESASTNQTSMYLCASSYFDLGQGGDEQYFGPGTRLTVT.

Written as DNA, the CDR3 is TGTGCCAGCAGCGACTTGCTAGACGGGGAGCTGTTTTTT. This gives the protein CASSDLLDGELFF. The rearrangement uses TRBV3-1 (or the pseudogene TRBV3-2) and TRBJ2-2; D call uncertain. The V gene's germline CDR1 is LGHDT and CDR2 YNNKEL (reference sequence). The CDR3 spans 13 residues. V shed 5 bases and J shed 7 bases, with 11 bases lying between them.

This clone was observed a handful of times. The gene calls are TRBV10-3 and TRBJ2-2, with TRBD1 matching 8 bases. Germline loops: CDR1 ENHRY, CDR2 SYGVKD. J lost 2 bases, V lost 0 bases, and 2 bases had no gene match. CDR3 length: 16 amino acids. CDR3 loop: CAISESSGGNTGELFF. Here the CDR3 DNA reads TGTGCCATCAGTGAGTCTTCAGGGGGCAACACCGGGGAGCTGTTTTTT.

This clone was detected once. The chain uses TRBV30 and TRBJ1-1, with a possible D match to TRBD1 (5 bases). The CDR3 is 20 residues long. V lost 4 bases and J lost 1, with 31 bases in between. The germline V gene encodes CDR1 GTSNPN and CDR2 SVGIG (reference sequence). The CDR3 bases are TGTGCCTGGACTGGGGGGTGGGAAGCCCCCAACAGACAAAAGAACACTGAAGCTTTCTTT. This sequence encodes CAWTGGWEAPNRQKNTEAFF.

A few counts support this clone. The chain uses TRBV15 and TRBJ1-5; no definite D call. The germline gives CDR1 LNHNV, CDR2 YYDKDF (reference sequence). V was pared by 0 bases and J by 4 bases, with 10 bases between. This CDR3 is 15 amino acids long. The CDR3 here is CATSRDTGRNQPQHF. CDR3 sequence (DNA): TGTGCCACCAGCAGAGATACCGGGAGAAATCAGCCCCAGCATTTT. Looking up the rest from reference TRBV15 and TRBJ1-5 gives the full variable domain: DAMVIQNPRYQVTQFGKPVTLSCSQTLNHNVMYWYQQKSSQAPKLLFHYYDKDFNNEADTPDNFQSRRPNTSFCFLDIRSPGLGDTAMYLCATSRDTGRNQPQHFGDGTRLSIL.

This clone has at least ten counts. The chain has TRBV30 and TRBJ1-1, with 8 bases matching TRBD1. CDR1 and CDR2 from the germline V gene are GTSNPN and SVGIG (reference sequence). With V trimmed by 4 bases and J by 7 bases, 5 bases remained unmatched. This CDR3 has 12 residues. The chain's CDR3 is CAWTLDRGEAFF. The DNA of the CDR3 is TGTGCCTGGACCCTTGACAGGGGTGAAGCTTTCTTT.

This chain joins TRBV10-3 and TRBJ1-5; the D gene is possibly TRBD1 (6 bases). The V end was cut by 5 bases, the J end by 0 bases, with 14 bases between. The CDR3 runs 16 residues. Germline lookup yields CDR1 ENHRY and CDR2 SYGVKD. In nucleotides, the CDR3 is TGTGCCATCAGTACCGGGACACTCTATAGCAATCAGCCCCAGCATTTT. Its translation: CAISTGTLYSNQPQHF.

The rearrangement links TRBV11-2 to TRBJ2-1; a possible D gene is TRBD2 (6 bases). The V and J ends lost 6 bases and 6 bases respectively, with 21 bases between them. The length of the CDR3 is 16 residues. Germline V gene sequence: CDR1 SGHAT, CDR2 FQNNGV. The CDR3 DNA follows: TGTGCCAGCAGGCCGTCCCTAGCGAACGTCGGCAATGAGCAGTTCTTC. It yields the protein CASRPSLANVGNEQFF.

The chain is built from TRBV21-1 and TRBJ1-2; the D segment call TRBD1 is taken from the table without a DNA check. TRBV21-1 is given as a pseudogene. The CDR3 contains 14 residues. The DNA for the CDR3 is TGTGCCAGCAGCAAGGGACAGTTAAGGGATGGCTACACCTTC. This translates into CASSKGQLRDGYTF.

This clone appeared many times. The V call is TRBV9, the J call TRBJ1-2; D remains ambiguous. The CDR3 is made up of 15 amino acids. Deletions cut 0 bases from V and 4 bases from J, with 13 bases between. The germline V gene has CDR1 SGDLS and CDR2 YYNGEE. The chain's CDR3 is CASSVAPGEGYGYTF. CDR3 in DNA: TGTGCCAGCAGCGTAGCTCCCGGGGAGGGCTATGGCTACACCTTC.

The rearrangement joins TRBV3-1 (or the pseudogene TRBV3-2) to TRBJ1-1; the match to TRBD1 covers 8 bases. The CDR3 has 15 residues. V lost 1 base to trimming and J lost 6 bases; unmatched junction nucleotides: 7. CDR1 LGHDT and CDR2 YNNKEL come from the germline V gene (reference sequence). The CDR3 DNA sequence: TGTGCCAGCAGCCAAGTCCCAACAGGGGGAGCTGAAGCTTTCTTT. This encodes CASSQVPTGGAEAFF.

This chain connects TRBV30 to TRBJ2-1, with 8 bases aligning to TRBD2. Germline CDR1 is GTSNPN and CDR2 is SVGIG (reference sequence). This CDR3 has 15 amino acids. V shed 5 bases and J 9 bases; nucleotides not matched to a gene: 15. In nucleotides, the CDR3 is TGTGCCTGGGTGGGAACAGCGGGAGAACGAGGTGAGCAGTTCTTC. Translation gives CAWVGTAGERGEQFF.

V is TRBV7-2 and J is TRBJ2-3, with D perhaps matching TRBD2 (5 bases). CDR1 SGHTA and CDR2 FQGNSA come from the germline V gene. Trimming took off 3 bases at V and 2 bases at J, with 9 bases between the two ends. The CDR3 extends over 14 amino acids. CDR3 loop: CASSFSESTDTQYF. Written as DNA, the CDR3 is TGTGCCAGCAGCTTTAGCGAGTCCACAGATACGCAGTATTTT.

V and J are TRBV7-9 and TRBJ1-1; D remains unclear. Trimming removed 4 bases from V and 4 bases from J, with 13 bases in between. Germline-derived CDR1 and CDR2 are SEHNR and FQNEAQ (reference sequence). CDR3 size: 14 residues. The CDR3 is CASSSRLPVTEAFF. The CDR3 DNA follows: TGTGCCAGCAGCTCACGATTACCGGTCACTGAAGCTTTCTTT.

The chain recombines TRBV4-2 with TRBJ1-4; D is undetermined. There are 16 residues in the CDR3. The V and J ends lost 0 bases and 11 bases respectively, with 19 bases between them. Germline V gene lookup returns CDR1 LGHNA and CDR2 YNFKEQ. CDR3 DNA: TGTGCCAGCAGCCAAGATCTGAGGGCCCTAGGGCGGAAACTGTTTTTT. Translation: CASSQDLRALGRKLFF.

The chain combines TRBV6-5 with TRBJ1-2; TRBD1 matches at 10 bases. Trimming cost V 2 bases and J 4 bases; bases outside gene matches: 4. CDR3 length: 15 amino acids. CDR1 is MNHEY and CDR2 is SVGAGI in the germline V gene. The CDR3 DNA is TGTGCCAGCAGTTACCGGGGGACAGGGGTCTATGGCTACACCTTC. Amino acid sequence: CASSYRGTGVYGYTF.

This clone was found once. This chain joins TRBV10-3 and TRBJ1-1; 9 bases agree with TRBD1. After removal of 2 bases from V and 1 base from J, the junction contained 2 bases not matched to a gene. This CDR3 is 15 amino acids long. The germline V gene encodes CDR1 ENHRY and CDR2 SYGVKD. In DNA, the CDR3 is TGTGCCATCAGTGAGCCGGGACAGGGGAACACTGAAGCTTTCTTT. This sequence encodes CAISEPGQGNTEAFF.

The J gene is TRBJ2-2, the V gene TRBV11-3; 12 bases are a match to TRBD2. The V segment lost 1 base and the J segment 1 base; nucleotides outside the gene matches: 4. This CDR3 contains 18 residues. CDR1 is SGHNT and CDR2 is YENEEA in the germline V gene. CDR3 nucleotides: TGTGCCAGCAGCTTAGCTCCGACTAGCGGGGGGAACACCGGGGAGCTGTTTTTT. Protein: CASSLAPTSGGNTGELFF.

The rearrangement uses TRBV28 and TRBJ2-7; the match to TRBD2 covers 10 bases. Germline lookup yields CDR1 MDHEN and CDR2 SYDVKM. V shed 8 bases, J shed 3 bases, and the junction held 7 bases outside the gene matches. The CDR3 spans 14 residues. CDR3 nucleotide sequence: TGTGCCAGCCGGACTAGCGGATACTACTACGAGCAGTACTTC. Amino acids: CASRTSGYYYEQYF.

This clone is categorized as medium-sized. This chain links TRBV19 with TRBJ2-7; 8 bases match TRBD1. Germline CDR1 reads LNHDA; CDR2 reads SQIVND (reference sequence). There are 14 residues in the CDR3. V shed 7 bases, J shed 2 bases, and the junction held 7 bases outside the gene matches. DNA for the CDR3: TGTGCCAGTACCGGGACAGGACAAGCCTACGAGCAGTACTTC. This codes for CASTGTGQAYEQYF.

The chain couples TRBV6-5 to TRBJ1-1; D possibly corresponds to TRBD1 (6 bases). V gave up 6 bases and J gave up 0 bases, with 8 bases separating them. This CDR3 comprises 13 residues. Germline values: CDR1 MNHEY, CDR2 SVGAGI. CDR3 loop: CASSRTVNTEAFF. The CDR3 DNA sequence: TGTGCCAGCAGCCGGACAGTGAACACTGAAGCTTTCTTT.

The gene calls are TRBV7-6 and TRBJ2-7, with TRBD1 identical over 7 bases. This CDR3 has 15 amino acids. J lost 5 bases, V lost 0 bases, and 7 bases had no gene match. Germline loops: CDR1 SGHVS, CDR2 FNYEAQ. CDR3: CASSLAPTGFHEQYF. CDR3 bases: TGTGCCAGCAGCTTAGCCCCGACAGGGTTCCACGAGCAGTACTTC.

Concerning this clone itself: This sample also contains other DNA sequences that code for the same CDR3. The chain couples TRBV6-5 to TRBJ2-3; D might be TRBD2 (5 bases). The CDR3 extends over 15 amino acids. The germline V gene has CDR1 MNHEY and CDR2 SVGAGI. The ends were cut back, 3 bases at V and 0 bases at J, with 10 bases in the middle. CDR3 region: CASSYSGVSTDTQYF. DNA of the CDR3: TGTGCCAGCAGTTATTCCGGGGTTAGCACAGATACGCAGTATTTT.

The chain joins TRBV7-2 to TRBJ1-1; a possible D gene is TRBD1 (6 bases). Germline V gene sequence: CDR1 SGHTA, CDR2 FQGNSA. The length of the CDR3 is 12 residues. Trimming stripped 5 bases from V and 8 bases from J, with 12 bases between. The CDR3 loop reads CASSPYRDEAFF. In DNA, the CDR3 is TGTGCCAGCAGCCCTTACAGGGACGAAGCTTTCTTT.

This clone was detected only a few times. The V gene is TRBV6-5, the J gene TRBJ1-2, with a weak D call TRBD1 (5 bases). The CDR3 is 13 residues long. CDR1 MNHEY and CDR2 SVGAGI come from the germline V gene. V was cut by 5 bases and J by 5 bases, with 12 bases left in between. In DNA form, the CDR3 reads TGTGCCAGCAGTCAACGGGGGACTTATGGCTACACCTTC. Translation gives CASSQRGTYGYTF.

This chain connects TRBV11-2 to TRBJ2-1, with D possibly being TRBD1 (5 bases). This CDR3 comprises 15 residues. Germline-derived CDR1 and CDR2 are SGHAT and FQNNGV. The germline V and J ends were trimmed by 0 bases and 3 bases, with 9 bases remaining between them. As DNA, the CDR3 is TGTGCCAGCAGCTTAGATCCCCAGGGCTACAATGAGCAGTTCTTC. Its translation: CASSLDPQGYNEQFF.

The gene calls are TRBV5-1 and TRBJ2-2; 9 positions agree with TRBD2. Losses at the gene ends were 5 bases for V and 7 bases for J; bases not matched to a gene: 9. This CDR3 has 15 amino acids. Germline CDR1 and CDR2: SGHRS and YFSETQ. CDR3 in amino acids: CASSGGRAQDGELFF. CDR3 nucleotide sequence: TGCGCCAGCAGTGGCGGGAGGGCCCAGGACGGGGAGCTGTTTTTT.

V gene TRBV7-2 combines with J gene TRBJ2-5; 11 nucleotides line up with TRBD2. CDR1 and CDR2 from the germline V gene are SGHTA and FQGNSA. With 4 bases clipped from V and 5 bases from J, the junction kept 6 bases outside the gene matches. The CDR3 has 15 residues. CDR3 sequence (DNA): TGTGCCAGCAGCTCCTCTAGCGGGGGGATGGAGACCCAGTACTTC. Translation gives CASSSSSGGMETQYF. The variable domain in full, with the rest retrieved from reference TRBV7-2 and TRBJ2-5, is GAGVSQSPSNKVTEKGKDVELRCDPISGHTALYWYRQSLGQGLEFLIYFQGNSAPDKSGLPSDRFSAERTGGSVSTLTIQRTQQEDSAVYLCASSSSSGGMETQYFGPGTRLLVL.

The table lists this clone with many counts. The sample has other DNA sequences that encode this CDR3 too. The chain recombines TRBV10-3 with TRBJ2-7; TRBD2 aligns across 8 bases. Trimming cost V 4 bases and J 2 bases; bases outside gene matches: 10. CDR3 size: 16 residues. Germline assignment: CDR1 ENHRY and CDR2 SYGVKD. The CDR3 nucleotides are TGTGCCATCAGTGGAGGGAGCGGGGGCGCCACCTACGAGCAGTACTTC. Protein: CAISGGSGGATYEQYF.